One sample yielded the 9 T cell receptor beta chains listed below, sequenced in a study of blood T cell repertoires in COVID-19. The assay was immunoSEQ multiplex PCR, and TCRdb's table has in-frame clones only and misses some. Counted here are 310,000 or so clones, about 89% occurring once; the ten biggest clones make up 2.2%. Sequenced material: peripheral blood. These TCRs come from a woman aged 25 to 39 with COVID-19, enrolled during active disease.

The V gene is TRBV27, the J gene TRBJ2-1; 7 positions agree with TRBD2. This CDR3 is 19 amino acids long. Germline V gene data show CDR1 as MNHEY and CDR2 as SMNVEV (reference sequence). Germline trimming cut 2 bases from V and 9 bases from J; bases unmatched to any gene: 22. CDR3 sequence: CASSLRAPSSWEGRGEQFF. Here the CDR3 DNA reads TGTGCCAGCAGTTTAAGGGCCCCTTCTTCGTGGGAGGGCCGTGGTGAGCAGTTCTTC.

This clone was counted between two and nine times. This rearrangement joins TRBV6-5 to TRBJ1-2; D is undetermined. The CDR3 runs 15 residues. Trimming left V 0 bases short and J 1 base short, with 9 bases between. The germline V gene has CDR1 MNHEY and CDR2 SVGAGI. The CDR3 is CASSYSKSGNYGYTF. The CDR3 DNA reads as TGTGCCAGCAGTTACTCGAAATCGGGTAACTATGGCTACACCTTC.

The chain links TRBV28 to TRBJ2-7, with 10 bases fitting TRBD1. Germline CDR1 reads MDHEN; CDR2 reads SYDVKM. This CDR3 is built from 14 residues. J lost 3 bases, V lost 4 bases, and 3 bases had no gene match. CDR3 coding DNA: TGTGCCAGCAGTTCGACAGGGGGCGACTACGAGCAGTACTTC. It translates to CASSSTGGDYEQYF.

This chain links TRBV29-1 with TRBJ2-1; 8 positions agree with TRBD2. The CDR3 is made up of 14 amino acids. The J segment lost 12 bases and the V segment lost 2 bases, leaving 12 bases of the junction unmatched. Germline V gives CDR1 SQVTM, CDR2 ANQGSEA. The CDR3 sequence is CSVERAGVSFGQFF. The CDR3 region has the DNA TGCAGCGTTGAAAGAGCGGGAGTTAGTTTTGGGCAGTTCTTC.

This chain connects TRBV15 to TRBJ1-2; D not certain. V lost 7 bases and J 5 bases, leaving 17 bases between the germline ends. The CDR3 has 14 amino acids. Germline-derived CDR1 and CDR2 are LNHNV and YYDKDF (reference sequence). CDR3 protein: CATTPQLDGYGYTF. CDR3 coding DNA: TGTGCCACCACCCCACAATTAGACGGGTATGGCTACACCTTC.

This sequence joins TRBV19 and TRBJ1-1, with TRBD1 identical over 7 bases. CDR1 is LNHDA, CDR2 SQIVND, per germline (reference sequence). Unmatched junction bases numbered 6, after V lost 4 bases and J lost 4 bases. The CDR3 consists of 14 residues. CDR3 in amino acids: CASSTQGVGTEAFF. The CDR3 nucleotides are TGTGCCAGTAGTACCCAGGGGGTGGGCACTGAAGCTTTCTTT.

This chain joins TRBV10-2 and TRBJ1-1; TRBD1 agrees at 7 bases. CDR3 length: 14 amino acids. Germline CDR1 reads WSHSY; CDR2 reads SAAADI. The V and J ends lost 5 bases and 3 bases, in that order; junction bases with no gene match: 6. CDR3 coding DNA: TGCGCCAGCAGTCGGGGACAGTGGGACACTGAAGCTTTCTTT. Its protein product is CASSRGQWDTEAFF.

V gene TRBV15 combines with J gene TRBJ1-1; a weak D match, TRBD1 (5 bases). Per the germline V gene, CDR1 is LNHNV and CDR2 is YYDKDF (reference sequence). V was pared by 1 base and J by 4 bases, with 13 bases between. CDR3 length: 15 residues. This CDR3 is CATSRVSREGTEAFF. CDR3 nucleotide sequence: TGTGCCACCAGCAGAGTGTCCAGGGAGGGCACTGAAGCTTTCTTT.

This clone has a single count. The V gene is TRBV7-6, the J gene TRBJ2-7; 7 nucleotides line up with TRBD1. V was clipped by 5 bases and J by 2 bases; unmatched bases: 15. This CDR3 region has 17 residues. Germline-derived CDR1 and CDR2 are SGHVS and FNYEAQ. The CDR3 DNA sequence: TGTGCCAGCAGCACTAGGGTCCGGGACAGCTTTACCTACGAGCAGTACTTC. It encodes CASSTRVRDSFTYEQYF.